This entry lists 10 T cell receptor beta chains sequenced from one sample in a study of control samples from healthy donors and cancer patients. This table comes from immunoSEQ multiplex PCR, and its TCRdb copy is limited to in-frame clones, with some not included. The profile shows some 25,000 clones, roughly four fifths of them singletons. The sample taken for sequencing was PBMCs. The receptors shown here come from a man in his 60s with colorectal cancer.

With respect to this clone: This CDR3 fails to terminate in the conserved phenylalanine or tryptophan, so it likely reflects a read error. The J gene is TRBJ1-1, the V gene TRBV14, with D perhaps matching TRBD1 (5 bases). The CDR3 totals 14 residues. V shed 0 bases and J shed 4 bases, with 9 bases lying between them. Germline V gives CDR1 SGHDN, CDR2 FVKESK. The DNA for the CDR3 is TGTGCCAGCAGCCAAGAGCGTGGGGGCACTGAAGCTTTCCTT. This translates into CASSQERGGTEAFL.

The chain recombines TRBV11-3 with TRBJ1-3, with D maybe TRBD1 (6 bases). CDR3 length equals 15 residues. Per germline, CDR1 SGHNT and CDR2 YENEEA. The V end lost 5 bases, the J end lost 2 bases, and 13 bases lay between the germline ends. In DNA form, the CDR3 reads TGTGCCAGCAGCCTCCAAACAGGGCCTGGAAACACCATATATTTT. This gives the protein CASSLQTGPGNTIYF.

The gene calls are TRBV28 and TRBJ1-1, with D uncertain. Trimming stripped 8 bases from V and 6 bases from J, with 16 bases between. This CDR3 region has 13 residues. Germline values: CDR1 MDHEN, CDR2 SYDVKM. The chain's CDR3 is CASRAGYKAEAFF. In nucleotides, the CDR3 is TGTGCCAGCCGTGCGGGGTATAAGGCTGAAGCTTTCTTT.

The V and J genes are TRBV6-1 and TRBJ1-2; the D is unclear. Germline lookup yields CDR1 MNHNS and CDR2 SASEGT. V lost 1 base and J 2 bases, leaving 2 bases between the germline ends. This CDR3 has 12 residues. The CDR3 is CASSEGNYGYTF. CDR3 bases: TGTGCCAGCAGTGAAGGGAACTATGGCTACACCTTC.

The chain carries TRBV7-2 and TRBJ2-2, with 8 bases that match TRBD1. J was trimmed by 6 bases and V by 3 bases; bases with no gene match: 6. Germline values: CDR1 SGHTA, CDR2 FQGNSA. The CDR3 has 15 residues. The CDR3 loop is CASSFPGGRAGELFF. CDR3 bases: TGTGCCAGCAGCTTTCCAGGGGGCCGTGCCGGGGAGCTGTTTTTT.

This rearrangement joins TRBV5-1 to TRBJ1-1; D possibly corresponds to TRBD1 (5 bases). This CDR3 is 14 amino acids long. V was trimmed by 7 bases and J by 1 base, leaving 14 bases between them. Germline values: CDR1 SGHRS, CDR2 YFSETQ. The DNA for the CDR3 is TGCGCCAGCTGCAGAGGGGTCGGGAACACTGAAGCTTTCTTT. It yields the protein CASCRGVGNTEAFF.

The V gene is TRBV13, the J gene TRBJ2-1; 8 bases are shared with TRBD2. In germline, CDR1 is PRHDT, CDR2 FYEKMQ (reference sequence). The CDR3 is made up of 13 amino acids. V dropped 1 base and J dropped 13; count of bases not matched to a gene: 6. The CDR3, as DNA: TGTGCCAGCAGCTTAGACAGCGGGGGACCCCAGTTCTTC. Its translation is CASSLDSGGPQFF.

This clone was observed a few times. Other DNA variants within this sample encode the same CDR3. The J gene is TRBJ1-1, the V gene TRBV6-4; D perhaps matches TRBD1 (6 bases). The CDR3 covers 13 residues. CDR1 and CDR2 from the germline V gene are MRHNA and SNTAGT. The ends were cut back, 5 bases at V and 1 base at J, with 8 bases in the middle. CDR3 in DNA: TGTGCCAGCAGTTTGACAGGGAACACTGAAGCTTTCTTT. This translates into CASSLTGNTEAFF.

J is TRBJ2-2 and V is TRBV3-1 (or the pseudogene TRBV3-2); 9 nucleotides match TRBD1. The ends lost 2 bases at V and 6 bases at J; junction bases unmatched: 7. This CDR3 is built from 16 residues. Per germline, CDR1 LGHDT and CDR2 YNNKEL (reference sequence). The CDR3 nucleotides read TGTGCCAGCAGCCAACCAGGGACAGGGAGTGCCGGGGAGCTGTTTTTT. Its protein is CASSQPGTGSAGELFF.

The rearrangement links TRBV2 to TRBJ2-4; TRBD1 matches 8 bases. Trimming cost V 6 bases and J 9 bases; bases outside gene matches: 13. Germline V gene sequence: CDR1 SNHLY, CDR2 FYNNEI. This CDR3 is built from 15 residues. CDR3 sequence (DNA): TGTGCCAGCAGGGAGGGTGGACAGGGTGAAGGCATTCAGTACTTC. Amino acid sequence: CASREGGQGEGIQYF.